The TCR beta chain under discussion was sequenced for a study of persistence of HIV-infected CD4 T cells. Study as a whole: Donors had been on suppressive ART for a median of 8 years. Study outcomes and limitations: CMV- and Gag-responding cells had lower TCRbeta richness than CD3/CD28-responding cells. Proviral oligoclonality tracked with TCR oligoclonality within the same sorted cells.

To note about this clone: Its antigen is currently unknown.

The immunoSEQ assay was version 4, run in survey mode. Genomic DNA was diluted to 9 to 10 ng/uL, up to 1 ug per sample. Using immunoSEQ multiplex PCR, the repertoire was profiled, and TCRdb retains in-frame clones only, with some absent. The table lists more than 35,000 clones, 65% to 85% of them singletons, with roughly 1.5% in the top ten. The CDR3 has 13 amino acids. The germline V gene encodes CDR1 SGHTA and CDR2 FQGNSA. V lost 7 bases, J lost 6 bases, and 9 bases stayed unmatched. The stimulus was lysate of CMV-infected fibroblasts, about 10 ug/mL. Sorted nonresponding memory CD4+ T cells were CD40L-negative, CD69-negative, CD45RO-high.

V usage is TRBV7-2 and J usage is TRBJ2-7; TRBD2 matches at 7 bases. The receptor was isolated from an adult man with HIV who was CMV-seropositive. The sequenced sample was CD4+ T cells sorted from PBMCs after approximately 19-hour stimulation, obtained from a patient who received antiretroviral therapy. The CDR3 DNA sequence: TGTGCCAGCACCTTCGGAACGGGGGGCGAGCAGTACTTC. Its protein is CASTFGTGGEQYF.